These T cell receptor beta chains were read from a single sample in a study of OX40 agonist ivuxolimab in advanced cancers. Sequencing was performed with immunoSEQ multiplex PCR; in TCRdb, only in-frame clones are kept and a portion is missing. The sample holds 65,000 to 90,000 clones, more than 85% seen once. Sequences were derived from CD4+ or CD8+ T cells sorted from blood, sampled in a trial of the OX40 agonist ivuxolimab. The receptors were sampled from an adult with an advanced solid tumor such as melanoma, head and neck, liver or kidney cancer. CDR3s leave out the opening cysteine and the closing phenylalanine or tryptophan. The order of the fields is CDR3 length, V gene, J gene, CDR3 protein.

14	TRBV6-5	TRBJ2-2	ASSYSSEGGTGELF
11	TRBV2	TRBJ2-7	ASSGGGHYEQY
15	TRBV9	TRBJ1-2	ASSVAMQPTEPYGYT
12	TRBV7-9	TRBJ2-7	ASSLAGYGFEQY
9	TRBV9	TRBJ2-1	ASSEGVEQF
15	TRBV11-3	TRBJ2-1	ASSLGLGGGPYNEQF
11	TRBV11-2	TRBJ2-7	ASSLGTRFEQY
11	TRBV4-3	TRBJ2-1	ASSQRGRNEQF
13	TRBV18	TRBJ1-2	ASSPMDRGGDGYT
12	TRBV6-5	TRBJ1-6	ASSYGGGHSPLH
18	TRBV4-1	TRBJ1-4	ASSQAVPGQVFATNEKLF
16	TRBV7-6	TRBJ2-7	ASSPWTSGGSSSYEQY
12	TRBV27	TRBJ2-7	ASSFMDAPYEQY
13	TRBV6-6	TRBJ1-6	ASSWSTEYNSPLH
14	TRBV6-6	TRBJ1-4	ASSYSAGGVNEKLF
12	TRBV27	TRBJ2-7	ASRSLARTYEQY
14	TRBV6-5	TRBJ2-3	ASSYSTSGGTDTQY
12	TRBV27	TRBJ1-1	ASSVWVGNTEAF
15	TRBV9	TRBJ2-6	ASSEQGLPSGANVLT
14	TRBV7-9	TRBJ2-1	ASSWTSGGEYNEQF
11	TRBV6-6	TRBJ1-1	ASSYSIRDEAF
11	TRBV6-1	TRBJ1-1	ASSERGNTEAF
12	TRBV2	TRBJ1-5	ASTSDRGGQPQH
11	TRBV6-9	TRBJ2-2	ASITGDTGELF
15	TRBV18	TRBJ1-3	ASSPPVRGSSGNTIY
13	TRBV7-9	TRBJ2-1	ASSLTPLPGNEQF
12	TRBV27	TRBJ2-7	ASSLGGGLHEQY
15	TRBV4-3	TRBJ1-6	ASSQESLGGFNSPLH
12	TRBV2	TRBJ1-5	ASSVWGGGQPQH
11	TRBV6-6	TRBJ2-2	ASMPDRAGELF
13	TRBV11-1	TRBJ2-5	ASSPRRGGAETQY
14	TRBV7-6	TRBJ1-2	ASSPLRDRGSGGYT
10	TRBV6-1	TRBJ1-1	ASTPEGTEAF
12	TRBV12-5	TRBJ1-3	ASGLAASGNTIY
14	TRBV7-2	TRBJ1-3	ASSLVGREAGNTIY
13	TRBV27	TRBJ2-1	ASSTPGQANDGQF
11	TRBV7-3	TRBJ1-2	ASSLSGGDGYT
13	TRBV10-3	TRBJ1-6	AISGTGAGSSPLH
14	TRBV11-2	TRBJ1-3	ASSSLRGGSGNTIY
11	TRBV13	TRBJ2-7	ASSLQGSYEQY
14	TRBV7-2	TRBJ1-2	ASSQGPRESDYGYT
13	TRBV15	TRBJ2-1	ATSASGGASDEQF
12	TRBV6-6	TRBJ1-2	ASSQGTDHYGYT
13	TRBV2	.	ASREGPFPSYEQY
12	TRBV19	TRBJ1-1	ASSMSWGQTEAF
13	TRBV7-2	TRBJ1-3	ASSLAQAPGNTIY
13	TRBV5-1	TRBJ2-7	ASSPRGQGLYEQY
15	TRBV27	TRBJ2-3	ASSLLNSGGNTDTQY
15	TRBV27	TRBJ2-3	ASRYSTFSVSTDTQY
14	TRBV10-3	TRBJ2-3	AISEPGGQGIPWQY
13	TRBV9	TRBJ2-2	ASSLAGTNTGELF
12	TRBV11-3	TRBJ2-3	ASSRLAGPDTQY
11	TRBV5-4	TRBJ2-1	ASSSDPSGEQF
12	TRBV11-2	TRBJ1-2	ASSPGPGIYGYT
13	TRBV4-3	TRBJ1-1	ASSPFEGLGTEAF
14	TRBV6-6	TRBJ2-3	ASSYLGPAIPDTQY
11	TRBV27	TRBJ1-6	ASSLGHNSPLH
9	TRBV6-1	TRBJ2-5	ASSYGGQDH
12	TRBV5-8	TRBJ2-7	ASSLVRGQYEQY
12	TRBV6-6	TRBJ1-3	ASRGPSSGNTIY